Presented here are 10 T cell receptor beta chains from one specimen sequenced in a study of T cell repertoires in cytomegalovirus infection. MiXCR was run by TCRdb on the reads, yielding one entry per CDR3 protein. The sample holds about 530,000 distinct CDR3 sequences, roughly 29% seen once. The specimen sequenced was PBMCs. All receptors come from a human donor in good health (CMV status not recorded). Some clones in this sample may be carry-over from other donors' samples.

This clonotype was observed a few times. The V call is TRBV12-3 or TRBV12-4, the J call TRBJ1-1, with TRBD1 as a possible D gene (6 bases). The CDR3 is 14 residues long. V lost 5 bases, J lost 5 bases, and 15 bases lay in between. DNA for the CDR3: TGTGCCAGCAGTCCCACATCGGGACAAACTGAAGCTTTCTTT. Amino acid sequence: CASSPTSGQTEAFF.

The chain joins TRBV29-1 to TRBJ2-5; 11 nucleotides align to TRBD2. With V trimmed by 6 bases and J by 1 base, 19 bases remained unmatched. In germline, CDR1 is SQVTM, CDR2 ANQGSEA. The CDR3 runs to 19 residues. Here the CDR3 reads CSVEPPDLLAGALQETQYF. In nucleotides, the CDR3 is TGCAGCGTCGAACCACCCGACTTACTAGCGGGGGCCCTCCAAGAGACCCAGTACTTC.

The gene calls are TRBV12-3 or TRBV12-4 and TRBJ2-2; 10 bases agree with TRBD1. Trimming at V came to 6 bases and at J to 2 bases, leaving 12 bases not matched to a gene. This CDR3 is built from 18 residues. DNA of the CDR3: TGTGCCAGCAGCACCCCACCCGGGACAGGGGCCAACACCGGGGAGCTGTTTTTT. This translates into CASSTPPGTGANTGELFF.

This clonotype was counted at least ten times. The V gene is TRBV7-2, the J gene TRBJ2-1; D may correspond to TRBD1 or TRBD2 (5 bases each). V was shortened by 5 bases and J by 7 bases, with 18 bases between the two germline ends. The CDR3 is 15 residues long. Germline-derived CDR1 and CDR2 are SGHTA and FQGNSA. For the CDR3, the DNA is TGTGCCAGCAGCAAGGGGAGACAAACGAGAAATGAGCAGTTCTTC. It translates to CASSKGRQTRNEQFF.

The chain recombines TRBV13 with TRBJ2-5, with D maybe TRBD2 (5 bases). The CDR3 contains 14 residues. Between the trimmed V and J ends, which lost 0 bases and 1 base, there was a span of 6 bases. Germline CDR1 reads PRHDT; CDR2 reads FYEKMQ (reference sequence). CDR3 sequence: CASSLGLAQETQYF. In DNA, the CDR3 is TGTGCCAGCAGCTTAGGTCTAGCCCAAGAGACCCAGTACTTC.

This clonotype has a handful of counts. V gene TRBV12-3 or TRBV12-4 combines with J gene TRBJ1-4, with TRBD1 identical over 8 bases. Germline trimming cut 7 bases from V and 7 bases from J; bases unmatched to any gene: 8. This CDR3 spans 14 amino acids. DNA of the CDR3: TGTGCCAGCATGGCCGGGACAGGAATTGAAAAACTGTTTTTT. It yields the protein CASMAGTGIEKLFF.

The CDR3 loop is CASSHARNTGELFF. In DNA form, the CDR3 reads TGTGCCAGCAGCCACGCTAGAAACACCGGGGAGCTGTTTTTT. The J gene is TRBJ2-2, the V gene TRBV7-2, with D uncertain. Germline V lookup: CDR1 SGHTA, CDR2 FQGNSA. The length of the CDR3 is 14 residues. V lost 5 bases to trimming and J lost 2 bases, with 9 bases between them. Full variable domain (missing parts from reference TRBV7-2 and TRBJ2-2): GAGVSQSPSNKVTEKGKDVELRCDPISGHTALYWYRQSLGQGLEFLIYFQGNSAPDKSGLPSDRFSAERTGGSVSTLTIQRTQQEDSAVYLCASSHARNTGELFFGEGSRLTVL.

The chain uses TRBV7-9 and TRBJ1-1; 7 nucleotides match TRBD1. CDR1 SEHNR and CDR2 FQNEAQ come from the germline V gene (reference sequence). V shed 8 bases, J shed 0 bases, and the junction held 6 bases outside the gene matches. The CDR3 loop spans 14 amino acids. The CDR3: CASEGDRMNTEAFF. CDR3 nucleotide sequence: TGTGCCAGCGAAGGGGACAGAATGAACACTGAAGCTTTCTTT.

In this sample, this clonotype turned up a few times. The V call is TRBV19, the J call TRBJ2-7; 8 bases line up with TRBD2. The CDR3 spans 14 residues. Germline trimming cut 3 bases from V and 2 bases from J; bases unmatched to any gene: 3. Germline V gene data show CDR1 as LNHDA and CDR2 as SQIVND (reference sequence). The CDR3 DNA reads as TGTGCCAGTAGTATTTTAGCGGGACCCTACGAGCAGTACTTC. Protein sequence: CASSILAGPYEQYF. The complete variable domain, with remaining parts taken from reference TRBV19 and TRBJ2-7, reads DGGITQSPKYLFRKEGQNVTLSCEQNLNHDAMYWYRQDPGQGLRLIYYSQIVNDFQKGDIAEGYSVSREKKESFPLTVTSAQKNPTAFYLCASSILAGPYEQYFGPGTRLTVT.

This clonotype was seen a handful of times. The chain has TRBV7-8 and TRBJ1-1; 9 nucleotides line up with TRBD1. In germline, CDR1 is SGHVS, CDR2 FQNEAQ. There are 14 residues in the CDR3. Trimming took 4 bases from V and 4 from J; bases not matched to a gene: 4. CDR3 protein: CASSSYRGRTEAFF. The CDR3 DNA sequence: TGTGCCAGCAGCTCCTACAGGGGGCGCACTGAAGCTTTCTTT.